Below are 19 T cell receptor beta chains sequenced from a single sample in a study of blood T cell repertoires in COVID-19. The repertoire was sequenced with immunoSEQ multiplex PCR; TCRdb's copy has only in-frame clones and lacks some. The sample includes just over 200,000 clones, 80% of them seen just once. The specimen was peripheral blood. The receptors were sampled from a woman in her 70s with acute or convalescent COVID-19.

The J gene is TRBJ1-1, the V gene TRBV28; D possibly corresponds to TRBD1 (5 bases). The CDR3 spans 16 residues. Deletions cut 5 bases from V and 1 base from J, with 17 bases between. Per the germline V gene, CDR1 is MDHEN and CDR2 is SYDVKM. The chain's CDR3 is CASSAWGRQPNTEAFF. CDR3 sequence (DNA): TGTGCCAGCAGTGCTTGGGGGAGGCAGCCGAACACTGAAGCTTTCTTT.

J is TRBJ2-5 and V is TRBV5-5, with TRBD1 matching over 7 bases. CDR1 SGHKS and CDR2 YYEKEE come from the germline V gene (reference sequence). Trimming took 4 bases from V and 4 from J; bases not matched to a gene: 10. CDR3 size: 15 residues. CDR3 coding DNA: TGTGCCAGCAGCCGCACCAACACAGGGGCAGAGACCCAGTACTTC. The encoded protein is CASSRTNTGAETQYF.

The rearrangement uses TRBV20-1 and TRBJ2-1, with a weak D call TRBD1 (6 bases). The length of the CDR3 is 17 residues. V lost 3 bases and J lost 7, with 25 bases in between. Germline V gives CDR1 DFQATT, CDR2 SNEGSKA (reference sequence). The DNA for the CDR3 is TGCAGTGCTAGTCGTCTGGGGGCGACCTCTTTGGGTAATGAGCAGTTCTTC. This codes for CSASRLGATSLGNEQFF.

The rearrangement joins TRBV28 to TRBJ1-2; 7 bases fit TRBD1. V shed 3 bases, J shed 3 bases, and the junction held 1 base outside the gene matches. The CDR3 totals 13 residues. CDR1 MDHEN and CDR2 SYDVKM come from the germline V gene. The CDR3 sequence: CASSLGQHYGYTF. Here the CDR3 DNA reads TGTGCCAGCAGTTTGGGACAGCACTATGGCTACACCTTC.

For this clone: At the DNA level, this CDR3 is encoded by other sequences in the same sample as well. The chain combines TRBV18 with TRBJ2-3, with D possibly being TRBD1 (5 bases). The CDR3 is made up of 15 amino acids. CDR1 KGHSH and CDR2 LQKENI come from the germline V gene. Trimming shortened V by 3 bases and J by 0 bases, and 10 bases separated the two germline ends. The CDR3 here is CASSPTGASTDTQYF. The CDR3 region has the DNA TGTGCCAGCTCACCGACTGGGGCTAGCACAGATACGCAGTATTTT.

The chain is built from TRBV19 and TRBJ2-5; D possibly corresponds to TRBD1 (5 bases). The ends were cut back, 4 bases at V and 0 bases at J, with 12 bases in the middle. Germline assignment: CDR1 LNHDA and CDR2 SQIVND (reference sequence). This CDR3 region has 15 residues. The CDR3 here is CASSTRTRYQETQYF. In nucleotides, the CDR3 is TGTGCCAGTAGTACCCGGACAAGGTACCAAGAGACCCAGTACTTC.

This clone has a handful of counts. The V call is TRBV28, the J call TRBJ2-1, with D maybe TRBD2 (7 bases). The V and J ends lost 5 bases and 0 bases respectively, with 23 bases between them. Per germline, CDR1 MDHEN and CDR2 SYDVKM. The CDR3 spans 19 residues. CDR3 nucleotide sequence: TGTGCCAGCAGTCCCCTAGGGGGGGCGGACGAATACTCCTACAATGAGCAGTTCTTC. This translates into CASSPLGGADEYSYNEQFF. The variable domain in full, with the rest retrieved from reference TRBV28 and TRBJ2-1, is DVKVTQSSRYLVKRTGEKVFLECVQDMDHENMFWYRQDPGLGLRLIYFSYDVKMKEKGDIPEGYSVSREKKERFSLILESASTNQTSMYLCASSPLGGADEYSYNEQFFGPGTRLTVL.

The chain is built from TRBV6-2 or TRBV6-3 and TRBJ1-2, with a weak D call TRBD1 (6 bases). Between the trimmed V and J ends, which lost 6 bases and 6 bases, there was a span of 11 bases. CDR1 is MNHEY and CDR2 is SVGEGT in the germline V gene. This CDR3 is 12 amino acids long. The CDR3 spells CASSGQWDGYTF. The CDR3, as DNA: TGTGCCAGCAGCGGACAGTGGGATGGCTACACCTTC.

The chain has TRBV7-2 and TRBJ2-7; maybe TRBD2 (5 bases). Germline V gene sequence: CDR1 SGHTA, CDR2 FQGNSA. The V end was cut by 3 bases, the J end by 5 bases, with 11 bases between. This CDR3 comprises 13 residues. The CDR3 region has the DNA TGTGCCAGCAGCTTCGTTTACGGGAACGAGCAGTACTTC. As protein: CASSFVYGNEQYF.

The gene calls are TRBV27 and TRBJ1-5; 9 bases agree with TRBD1. The CDR3 has 15 residues. Losses at the gene ends were 6 bases for V and 7 bases for J; bases not matched to a gene: 10. The germline gives CDR1 MNHEY, CDR2 SMNVEV (reference sequence). The DNA of the CDR3 is TGTGCCAGCAGCCCCTTTGGGACAGGGCGACAGCCCCAGCATTTT. This encodes CASSPFGTGRQPQHF.

This clone has only one observation. This chain links TRBV5-4 with TRBJ1-6, with 8 positions matching TRBD1. From germline, CDR1 is SGHNT and CDR2 YYREEE (reference sequence). J gave up 8 bases and V 2 bases, and 3 bases lay outside the gene matches. This CDR3 is 14 amino acids long. The CDR3 loop is CASSFQGAYSPLHF. DNA for the CDR3: TGTGCCAGCAGCTTTCAGGGGGCCTATTCACCCCTCCACTTT.

J is TRBJ2-2 and V is TRBV6-5; 7 nucleotides line up with TRBD2. The V gene end was trimmed by 0 bases and the J gene end by 7 bases; junction bases not matched to a gene: 5. The CDR3 spans 15 residues. Per germline, CDR1 MNHEY and CDR2 SVGAGI. CDR3 residues: CASSYSSGADGELFF. The CDR3 DNA reads TGTGCCAGCAGTTACTCGAGCGGGGCTGACGGGGAGCTGTTTTTT.

V gene TRBV27 combines with J gene TRBJ1-2; D possibly corresponds to TRBD1 (6 bases). The germline gives CDR1 MNHEY, CDR2 SMNVEV (reference sequence). Trimming took off 2 bases at V and 2 bases at J, with 12 bases between the two ends. The CDR3 contains 15 residues. The CDR3 DNA sequence: TGTGCCAGCAGTTTAGGTCAGGGGCTAAACTATGGCTACACCTTC. This sequence encodes CASSLGQGLNYGYTF.

V is TRBV5-1 and J is TRBJ2-2, with 12 bases matching TRBD2. V was pared by 4 bases and J by 5 bases, with 3 bases of the junction left unmatched. Germline-derived CDR1 and CDR2 are SGHRS and YFSETQ. This CDR3 spans 15 amino acids. CDR3 residues: CASSQGTSGTGELFF. For the CDR3, the DNA is TGCGCCAGCAGCCAAGGGACTAGCGGGACCGGGGAGCTGTTTTTT.

V and J are TRBV27 and TRBJ2-1, with D maybe TRBD1 (6 bases). CDR1 and CDR2 from the germline V gene are MNHEY and SMNVEV (reference sequence). Trimming removed 1 base from V and 8 bases from J, with 15 bases in between. This CDR3 spans 15 amino acids. CDR3 nucleotides: TGTGCCAGCAGTTTATTTTGGGGGCCGTTCGATGAGCAGTTCTTC. Its translation: CASSLFWGPFDEQFF.

The J gene is TRBJ2-7, the V gene TRBV2, with TRBD2 identical over 7 bases. Per germline, CDR1 SNHLY and CDR2 FYNNEI. V lost 6 bases to trimming and J lost 2 bases; unmatched junction nucleotides: 7. The CDR3 covers 14 residues. CDR3 protein: CASRATSATYEQYF. The CDR3 DNA reads TGTGCCAGCAGGGCTACTAGCGCCACCTACGAGCAGTACTTC.

The chain couples TRBV19 to TRBJ1-1; D possibly corresponds to TRBD1 (5 bases). The germline V gene encodes CDR1 LNHDA and CDR2 SQIVND (reference sequence). V shed 4 bases and J shed 6 bases, with 9 bases lying between them. There are 12 residues in the CDR3. This CDR3 reads CASSTEGPEAFF. The DNA of the CDR3 is TGTGCCAGTAGTACGGAGGGGCCTGAAGCTTTCTTT.

The genes are TRBV28 and TRBJ2-7, with a tentative D call TRBD1 (5 bases). The CDR3 is 15 residues long. Trimming stripped 3 bases from V and 3 bases from J, with 15 bases between. Germline CDR1 reads MDHEN; CDR2 reads SYDVKM. CDR3 amino acids: CASSLLDTTSYEQYF. The DNA of the CDR3 is TGTGCCAGCAGTTTGTTGGACACGACAAGCTACGAGCAGTACTTC.

V is TRBV18 and J is TRBJ1-4; no clear D. Germline V gene data show CDR1 as KGHSH and CDR2 as LQKENI. Trimming removed 2 bases from V and 4 bases from J, with 8 bases in between. The CDR3 spans 14 residues. CDR3: CASSPTQNNEKLFF. CDR3 DNA sequence: TGTGCCAGCTCACCAACACAGAATAATGAAAAACTGTTTTTT.